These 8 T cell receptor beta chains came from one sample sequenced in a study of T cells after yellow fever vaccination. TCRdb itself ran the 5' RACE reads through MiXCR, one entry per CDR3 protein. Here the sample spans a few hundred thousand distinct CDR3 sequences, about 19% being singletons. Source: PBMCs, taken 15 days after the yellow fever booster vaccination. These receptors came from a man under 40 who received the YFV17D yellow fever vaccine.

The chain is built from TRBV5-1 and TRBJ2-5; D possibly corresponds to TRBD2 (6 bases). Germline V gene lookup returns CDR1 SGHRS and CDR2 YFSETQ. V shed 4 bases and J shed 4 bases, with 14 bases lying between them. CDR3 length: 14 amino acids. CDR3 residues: CASSMEGPRETQYF. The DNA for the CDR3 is TGCGCCAGCAGCATGGAGGGCCCGAGAGAGACCCAGTACTTC.

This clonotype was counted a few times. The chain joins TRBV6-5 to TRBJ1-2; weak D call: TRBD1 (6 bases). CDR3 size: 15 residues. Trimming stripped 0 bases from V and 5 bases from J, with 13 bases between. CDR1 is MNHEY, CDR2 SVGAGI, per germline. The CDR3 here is CASSYSDTGFYGYTF. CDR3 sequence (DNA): TGTGCCAGCAGTTACTCGGATACAGGGTTTTATGGCTACACCTTC.

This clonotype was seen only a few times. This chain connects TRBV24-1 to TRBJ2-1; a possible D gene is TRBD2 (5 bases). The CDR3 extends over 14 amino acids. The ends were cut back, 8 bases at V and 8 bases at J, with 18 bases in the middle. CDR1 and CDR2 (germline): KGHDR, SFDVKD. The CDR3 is CATTMSGRVDEQFF. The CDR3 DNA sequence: TGTGCCACCACCATGAGCGGAAGAGTCGATGAGCAGTTCTTC.

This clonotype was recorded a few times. CDR3 protein: CASSPPSQAETQYF. Written as DNA, the CDR3 is TGTGCCAGCTCACCACCGTCGCAAGCGGAGACCCAGTACTTC. The chain recombines TRBV18 with TRBJ2-5; D ambiguous. Germline CDR1 reads KGHSH; CDR2 reads LQKENI. The ends were cut back, 0 bases at V and 5 bases at J, with 10 bases in the middle. The CDR3 runs 14 residues.

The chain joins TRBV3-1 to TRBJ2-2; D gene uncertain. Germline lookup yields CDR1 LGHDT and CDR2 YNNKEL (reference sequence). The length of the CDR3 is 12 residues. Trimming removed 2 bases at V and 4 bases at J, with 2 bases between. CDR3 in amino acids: CASSQPTGELFF. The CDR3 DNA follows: TGTGCCAGCAGCCAACCCACCGGGGAGCTGTTTTTT.

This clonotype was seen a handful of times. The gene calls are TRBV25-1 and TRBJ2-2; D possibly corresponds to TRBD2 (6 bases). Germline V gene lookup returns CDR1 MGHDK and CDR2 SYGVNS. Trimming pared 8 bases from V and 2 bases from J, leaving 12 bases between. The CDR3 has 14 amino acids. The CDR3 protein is CASRKAGNTGELFF. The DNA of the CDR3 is TGTGCCAGCCGGAAGGCGGGAAACACCGGGGAGCTGTTTTTT.

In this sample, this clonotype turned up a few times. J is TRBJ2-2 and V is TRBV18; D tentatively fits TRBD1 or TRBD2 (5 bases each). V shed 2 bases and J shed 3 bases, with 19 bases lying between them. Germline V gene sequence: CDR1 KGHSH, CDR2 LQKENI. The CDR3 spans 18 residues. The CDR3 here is CASSPSSSREWDTGELFF. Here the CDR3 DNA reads TGTGCCAGCTCACCATCTTCTTCCAGGGAGTGGGACACCGGGGAGCTGTTTTTT.

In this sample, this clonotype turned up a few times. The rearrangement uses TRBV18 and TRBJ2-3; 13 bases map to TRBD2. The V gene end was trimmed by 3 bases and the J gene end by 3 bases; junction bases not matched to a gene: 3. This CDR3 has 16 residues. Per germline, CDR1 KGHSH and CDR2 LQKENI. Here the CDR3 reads CASSPPGLAGTDTQYF. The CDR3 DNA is TGTGCCAGCTCACCTCCGGGACTAGCGGGAACAGATACGCAGTATTTT.